The 26 T cell receptor beta chains listed next were all sequenced from one sample in a study of CD8 T cells in ankylosing spondylitis. TCRdb reprocessed the 5' RACE reads via MiXCR and lists one record per CDR3 protein. The sample lists 250,000 or so distinct CDR3 sequences; roughly 10% were seen once. Sequencing input: blood, either unsorted or a sorted T cell fraction (not recorded which). These receptors all stem from a male donor with ankylosing spondylitis or in good health (not recorded which).

The rearrangement links TRBV6-4 to TRBJ2-4, with D perhaps matching TRBD2 (7 bases). The V and J ends lost 5 bases and 6 bases respectively, with 14 bases between them. CDR3 length: 14 amino acids. Germline V gene sequence: CDR1 MRHNA, CDR2 SNTAGT. CDR3 region: CASSPAGAGNIQYF. CDR3 DNA: TGTGCCAGCAGTCCCGCGGGGGCGGGAAACATTCAGTACTTC.

This clonotype was counted a few times. CDR3 protein: CASSLALGQGDEQYF. CDR3 in DNA: TGCGCCAGCAGCTTGGCTCTTGGGCAGGGCGACGAGCAGTACTTC. The genes are TRBV5-1 and TRBJ2-7; tentative D call: TRBD1 (5 bases). In germline, CDR1 is SGHRS, CDR2 YFSETQ. This CDR3 has 15 amino acids. The V gene lost 0 bases and the J gene lost 5 bases, with 15 bases spanning the gap.

As concerns this clonotype: One base away lies a much larger clone, so this may be a sequencing read error. The chain recombines TRBV20-1 with TRBJ2-1, with 8 bases lining up with TRBD2. The CDR3 consists of 14 residues. Germline values: CDR1 DFQATT, CDR2 SNEGSKA (reference sequence). Trimming removed 8 bases from V and 6 bases from J; junction bases left unmatched: 12. The CDR3 is CSPPRAGAFNEQFF. CDR3 sequence (DNA): TGCAGTCCACCAAGAGCGGGGGCCTTCAATGAGCAGTTCTTC.

This clonotype was recorded many times. The V call is TRBV7-2, the J call TRBJ1-4; maybe TRBD1 (5 bases). CDR3 length: 18 residues. Germline CDR1 is SGHTA and CDR2 is FQGNSA. Trimming cost V 2 bases and J 2 bases, with 18 bases left between them. The CDR3 here is CASSLPRFGAGTNEKLFF. CDR3 bases: TGTGCCAGCAGCTTACCGAGGTTTGGGGCGGGGACTAATGAAAAACTGTTTTTT.

This clonotype has more than one count but fewer than ten. The chain couples TRBV5-5 to TRBJ1-2, with TRBD1 identical over 7 bases. CDR3 length: 17 amino acids. The V segment lost 6 bases and the J segment 3 bases; nucleotides outside the gene matches: 17. Germline V gives CDR1 SGHKS, CDR2 YYEKEE (reference sequence). This CDR3 is CASTERPDRLMYYGYTF. The CDR3 nucleotides read TGTGCCAGCACCGAACGACCGGACAGGCTGATGTACTATGGCTACACCTTC.

The chain joins TRBV6-5 to TRBJ1-2; the match to TRBD1 covers 10 bases. Germline V CDR1 and CDR2: MNHEY, SVGAGI. CDR3 size: 18 residues. J lost 3 bases, V lost 1 base, and 11 bases had no gene match. CDR3 amino acids: CASSYYPGQGGDHYGYTF. The CDR3 region has the DNA TGTGCCAGCAGTTACTACCCCGGACAGGGGGGAGATCACTATGGCTACACCTTC.

J is TRBJ2-1 and V is TRBV7-3; no firm D call. The CDR3 contains 13 residues. CDR1 and CDR2 (germline): SGHTA, FQGTGA. The V end lost 1 base, the J end lost 8 bases, and 9 bases lay between the germline ends. The chain's CDR3 is CASSLNPRDEQFF. In DNA form, the CDR3 reads TGTGCCAGCAGCTTAAATCCTAGAGATGAGCAGTTCTTC.

This clonotype was counted once. The rearrangement uses TRBV7-9 and TRBJ2-1, with no clear D. The CDR3 is 15 residues long. The germline V and J ends were trimmed by 3 bases and 7 bases, with 16 bases remaining between them. CDR1 is SEHNR and CDR2 is FQNEAQ in the germline V gene (reference sequence). For the CDR3, the DNA is TGTGCCAGCAGCTTGTCCGGACCCCTGGGGAATGAGCAGTTCTTC. Its protein is CASSLSGPLGNEQFF. Looking up the rest from reference TRBV7-9 and TRBJ2-1 gives the full variable domain: DTGVSQNPRHKITKRGQNVTFRCDPISEHNRLYWYRQTLGQGPEFLTYFQNEAQLEKSRLLSDRFSAERPKGSFSTLEIQRTEQGDSAMYLCASSLSGPLGNEQFFGPGTRLTVL.

The gene calls are TRBV5-1 and TRBJ2-2; D gene unclear. Germline CDR1 is SGHRS and CDR2 is YFSETQ. This CDR3 has 15 amino acids. V was pared by 1 base and J by 3 bases, with 10 bases between. CDR3 region: CASSLLGKDTGELFF. The CDR3 DNA reads as TGCGCCAGCAGCTTGTTAGGGAAGGACACCGGGGAGCTGTTTTTT. The whole variable domain, filled in from reference TRBV5-1 and TRBJ2-2, reads KAGVTQTPRYLIKTRGQQVTLSCSPISGHRSVSWYQQTPGQGLQFLFEYFSETQRNKGNFPGRFSGRQFSNSRSEMNVSTLELGDSALYLCASSLLGKDTGELFFGEGSRLTVL.

This clonotype has a count of ten or more. The chain employs TRBV15 and TRBJ2-3, with TRBD1 matching over 7 bases. The CDR3 sequence is 13 residues long. The J segment lost 4 bases and the V segment lost 6 bases, leaving 4 bases of the junction unmatched. The V gene's germline CDR1 is LNHNV and CDR2 YYDKDF (reference sequence). The DNA for the CDR3 is TGTGCCACCAGGAGCCAGGGGGCAGATACGCAGTATTTT. Translation: CATRSQGADTQYF.

Ten or more counts support this clonotype. The chain has TRBV12-3 or TRBV12-4 and TRBJ1-2, with a possible D match to TRBD1 (5 bases). The CDR3 has 14 amino acids. V gave up 5 bases and J gave up 0 bases, with 10 bases separating them. In nucleotides, the CDR3 is TGTGCCAGCAGTCCCACAGGTTCTAACTATGGCTACACCTTC. Its translation is CASSPTGSNYGYTF.

In this sample, this clonotype turned up many times. The chain combines TRBV20-1 with TRBJ2-1; TRBD1 matches 11 bases. The CDR3 sequence is 13 residues long. Trimming cost V 6 bases and J 8 bases; bases outside gene matches: 6. Germline V CDR1 and CDR2: DFQATT, SNEGSKA (reference sequence). In DNA, the CDR3 is TGCAGTGCGGCCGGGACAGGGGGATATGAGCAGTTCTTC. Protein sequence: CSAAGTGGYEQFF.

This clonotype was detected ten times or more. DNA for the CDR3: TGTGCCAGCGCTCCGGCTAGCGGCTACAATGAGCAGTTCTTC. Translating gives CASAPASGYNEQFF. The chain combines TRBV27 with TRBJ2-1; TRBD2 aligns across 7 bases. The CDR3 is made up of 14 amino acids. CDR1 MNHEY and CDR2 SMNVEV come from the germline V gene (reference sequence). V was pared by 8 bases and J by 3 bases, with 7 bases of the junction left unmatched.

The V gene is TRBV11-2, the J gene TRBJ2-7; maybe TRBD2 (5 bases). The CDR3 extends over 11 amino acids. V was cut by 0 bases and J by 9 bases, with 6 bases left in between. Germline V CDR1 and CDR2: SGHAT, FQNNGV. CDR3 nucleotide sequence: TGTGCCAGCAGCTTAGACGGGGTGCAGTACTTC. It specifies CASSLDGVQYF.

This clonotype was observed at least ten times. V usage is TRBV12-3 or TRBV12-4 and J usage is TRBJ2-7; D is unclear. This CDR3 is built from 14 residues. The ends were cut back, 5 bases at V and 0 bases at J, with 11 bases in the middle. DNA for the CDR3: TGTGCCAGCAGTCACCGACGTAGCTCCTACGAGCAGTACTTC. Its protein product is CASSHRRSSYEQYF.

This clonotype was counted ten times or more. This chain uses TRBV20-1 with TRBJ2-7; 13 bases line up with TRBD2. After removal of 0 bases from V and 2 bases from J, the junction contained 4 bases not matched to a gene. Germline-derived CDR1 and CDR2 are DFQATT and SNEGSKA (reference sequence). The CDR3 spans 16 residues. The CDR3 sequence is CSARDSLAGGPYEQYF. The CDR3 region has the DNA TGCAGTGCTAGAGATTCACTAGCGGGGGGGCCCTACGAGCAGTACTTC.

Ten or more counts support this clonotype. The gene calls are TRBV12-3 or TRBV12-4 and TRBJ1-6; D gene unclear. The CDR3 has 16 residues. V lost 6 bases, J lost 0 bases, and 12 bases lay in between. The CDR3 sequence is CASRGDRSSYNSPLHF. For the CDR3, the DNA is TGTGCCAGCAGAGGTGACCGGAGCTCCTATAATTCACCCCTCCACTTT.

This clonotype was counted ten times or more. The chain joins TRBV5-1 to TRBJ2-5, with 10 bases lining up with TRBD1. The CDR3 is made up of 16 amino acids. V was clipped by 0 bases and J by 6 bases; unmatched bases: 8. CDR1 SGHRS and CDR2 YFSETQ come from the germline V gene. The CDR3 DNA reads TGCGCCAGCAGCTTGGGAGGACAGGGGGACAGGAAGACCCAGTACTTC. Translation gives CASSLGGQGDRKTQYF.

This rearrangement joins TRBV20-1 to TRBJ2-5, with D unclear. The CDR3 covers 12 residues. CDR1 and CDR2 (germline): DFQATT, SNEGSKA (reference sequence). V dropped 2 bases and J dropped 4 bases, with 8 bases sitting between them. CDR3 loop: CSARSATETQYF. DNA of the CDR3: TGCAGTGCTAGATCCGCTACAGAGACCCAGTACTTC.

The V and J genes are TRBV19 and TRBJ2-5; tentatively, D is TRBD1 or TRBD2 (6 bases each). Germline V CDR1 and CDR2: LNHDA, SQIVND (reference sequence). The CDR3 length is 13 residues. Trimming took 5 bases from V and 5 from J, leaving 12 bases between them. This CDR3 reads CASSWGARETQYF. The CDR3 DNA sequence: TGTGCCAGTAGTTGGGGGGCCCGGGAGACCCAGTACTTC. The variable domain in full, with the rest retrieved from reference TRBV19 and TRBJ2-5, is DGGITQSPKYLFRKEGQNVTLSCEQNLNHDAMYWYRQDPGQGLRLIYYSQIVNDFQKGDIAEGYSVSREKKESFPLTVTSAQKNPTAFYLCASSWGARETQYFGPGTRLLVL.

This clonotype has more than one count but fewer than ten. The chain employs TRBV28 and TRBJ2-6; D uncertain. Germline loops: CDR1 MDHEN, CDR2 SYDVKM. Trimming cost V 5 bases and J 2 bases, with 22 bases left between them. CDR3 size: 19 residues. The CDR3 nucleotides are TGTGCCAGCAGTACTGATCTTGATGAAGGACGTACTGGGGCCAACGTCCTGACTTTC. Protein product: CASSTDLDEGRTGANVLTF.

This clonotype was detected many times. The chain uses TRBV6-1 and TRBJ2-2; weak D call: TRBD2 (5 bases). Trimming took 6 bases from V and 2 from J, leaving 13 bases between them. The CDR3 is 15 residues long. In germline, CDR1 is MNHNS, CDR2 SASEGT. The CDR3 DNA reads as TGTGCCAGCAGCACACGGACTGATAACACCGGGGAGCTGTTTTTT. This encodes CASSTRTDNTGELFF.

This chain connects TRBV12-3 or TRBV12-4 to TRBJ2-1; D might be TRBD1 (6 bases). This CDR3 is built from 12 residues. With 7 bases removed from V and 5 bases from J, the gap between germline ends came to 9 bases. The CDR3 region has the DNA TGTGCCAGCACGGACAGCGACAATGAGCAGTTCTTC. Protein product: CASTDSDNEQFF.

This clonotype was recorded at least ten times. J is TRBJ1-4 and V is TRBV4-1, with D maybe TRBD1 (6 bases). Germline values: CDR1 MGHRA, CDR2 YSYEKL. Trimming left V 4 bases short and J 15 bases short, with 24 bases between. This CDR3 contains 15 residues. The CDR3 sequence is CASSLLDSAKRPLFF. DNA of the CDR3: TGCGCCAGCAGCCTTTTGGACAGCGCAAAGCGGCCATTGTTTTTT.

This clonotype was observed a handful of times. The gene calls are TRBV5-6 and TRBJ2-4; no reliable D call. Trimming shortened V by 3 bases and J by 0 bases, and 10 bases separated the two germline ends. CDR3 length: 15 amino acids. The germline CDR1 and CDR2 sequences are SGHDT and YYEEEE. The CDR3 region is CASSSLNRAKNIQYF. The CDR3 nucleotides are TGTGCCAGCAGCTCCCTTAATAGAGCCAAAAACATTCAGTACTTC.

This clonotype was detected ten times or more. The rearrangement links TRBV5-6 to TRBJ2-2, with D unclear. The V gene's germline CDR1 is SGHDT and CDR2 YYEEEE. V lost 4 bases, J lost 2 bases, and 12 bases lay in between. CDR3 length equals 15 residues. The CDR3 DNA sequence: TGTGCCAGCAGCGCGGTACCGGGTAACACCGGGGAGCTGTTTTTT. The encoded protein is CASSAVPGNTGELFF.